Below, 6 T cell receptor beta chains from the same sample are listed, as sequenced in a study of identical twins. TCRdb re-called the 5' RACE reads with MiXCR, one entry per CDR3 protein. The sample lists about 340,000 distinct CDR3 sequences, 10% to 15% occurring once. This same sample was also part of a study on yellow fever vaccine responses in identical twins.

The sequenced material came from CD8+ T cells sorted from blood. The receptor source for this set is a woman under 30 in good health.

The chain couples TRBV28 to TRBJ1-4; tentatively, D is TRBD1 (6 bases). Germline CDR1 is MDHEN and CDR2 is SYDVKM. This CDR3 has 15 residues. Trimming removed 3 bases at V and 0 bases at J, with 8 bases between. This chain's CDR3 is CASSFRTATNEKLFF. Written as DNA, the CDR3 is TGTGCCAGCAGTTTCCGGACAGCAACTAATGAAAAACTGTTTTTT.

A few counts support this clonotype. V is TRBV12-3 or TRBV12-4 and J is TRBJ2-5, with 14 bases identical to TRBD2. There are 15 residues in the CDR3. Trimming removed 6 bases from V and 4 bases from J; junction bases left unmatched: 4. The CDR3 reads CASRATSGGGETQYF. DNA of the CDR3: TGTGCCAGCAGGGCGACTAGCGGGGGGGGAGAGACCCAGTACTTC.

This clonotype was found a few times. The chain uses TRBV27 and TRBJ2-7; D possibly corresponds to TRBD1 (5 bases). The germline V gene encodes CDR1 MNHEY and CDR2 SMNVEV (reference sequence). Deletions cut 5 bases from V and 7 bases from J, with 18 bases between. The length of the CDR3 is 14 residues. The CDR3 protein is CASSPETVVWEQYF. The CDR3 coding sequence is TGTGCCAGCAGTCCTGAGACAGTCGTCTGGGAGCAGTACTTC.

This clonotype was recorded at least ten times. J is TRBJ2-5 and V is TRBV7-9, with D perhaps TRBD1 or TRBD2 (5 bases each). The CDR3 is 15 residues long. Per the germline V gene, CDR1 is SEHNR and CDR2 is FQNEAQ (reference sequence). V was clipped by 4 bases and J by 3 bases, with 15 bases between them. The CDR3 DNA follows: TGTGCCAGCAGCTCCTGGGGCGAGGGGAAAGAGACCCAGTACTTC. Translating it yields CASSSWGEGKETQYF.

This chain joins TRBV2 and TRBJ2-1; D is undetermined. V lost 1 base and J lost 7, with 8 bases in between. Per germline, CDR1 SNHLY and CDR2 FYNNEI. This CDR3 is built from 13 residues. CDR3 sequence reads: CASSEVTANEQFF. CDR3 bases: TGTGCCAGCAGTGAAGTGACTGCGAATGAGCAGTTCTTC.

The chain uses TRBV5-8 and TRBJ2-7; 8 nucleotides match TRBD1. Germline CDR1 is SGHTS and CDR2 is YDEGEE. The CDR3 consists of 16 residues. V was clipped by 4 bases and J by 2 bases; unmatched bases: 11. The CDR3 DNA sequence: TGTGCCAGCAGCCAAAGGACAGGGTTCGTCCCCTACGAGCAGTACTTC. It specifies CASSQRTGFVPYEQYF.